Reported below is one TCR beta chain. Its target is not known. The germline V gene encodes CDR1 DFQATT and CDR2 SNEGSKA (reference sequence). The CDR3 totals 14 residues. This record belongs to a study of monozygotic twins with inflammatory bowel disease. Notes on the study in general: Healthy twins shared more clonotypes with others than IBD patients, most markedly active ones. Perhaps reflecting limited power, concordant and discordant twins did not differ in repertoire similarity.

Reprocessing the 5' RACE reads, TCRdb reports a single entry for every CDR3 protein and omits DNA. The specimen's table records fewer than 200,000 distinct CDR3 sequences. This chain connects TRBV20-1 to TRBJ2-5; as DNA is missing, the TRBD2 call by TCRdb cannot be tested. The sequence derives from a human donor with ulcerative colitis or Crohn's disease, or a healthy co-twin of an affected twin (not recorded which). Sequencing was done on a sample of blood. This chain's CDR3 is CSAGGSGRYETQYF.